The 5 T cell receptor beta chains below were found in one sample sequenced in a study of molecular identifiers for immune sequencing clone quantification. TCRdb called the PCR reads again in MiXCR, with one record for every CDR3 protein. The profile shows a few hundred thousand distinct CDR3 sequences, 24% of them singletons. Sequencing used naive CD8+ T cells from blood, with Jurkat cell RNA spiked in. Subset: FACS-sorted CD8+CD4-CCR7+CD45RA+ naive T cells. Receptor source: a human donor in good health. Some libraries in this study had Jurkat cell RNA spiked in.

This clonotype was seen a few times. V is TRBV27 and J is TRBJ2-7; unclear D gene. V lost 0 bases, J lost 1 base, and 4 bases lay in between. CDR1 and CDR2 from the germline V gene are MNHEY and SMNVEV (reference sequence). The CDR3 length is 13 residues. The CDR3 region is CASSLSISYEQYF. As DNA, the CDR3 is TGTGCCAGCAGTTTATCGATATCCTACGAGCAGTACTTC.

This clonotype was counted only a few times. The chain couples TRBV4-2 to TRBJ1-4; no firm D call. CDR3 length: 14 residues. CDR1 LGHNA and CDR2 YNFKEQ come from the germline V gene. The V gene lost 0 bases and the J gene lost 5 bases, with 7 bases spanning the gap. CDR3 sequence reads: CASSQEDLNEKLFF. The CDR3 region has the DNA TGTGCCAGCAGCCAAGAGGACCTCAATGAAAAACTGTTTTTT.

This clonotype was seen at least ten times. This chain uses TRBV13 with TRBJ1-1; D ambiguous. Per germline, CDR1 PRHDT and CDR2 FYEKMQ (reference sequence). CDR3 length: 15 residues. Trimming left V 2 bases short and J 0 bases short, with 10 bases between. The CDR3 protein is CASSLLSGVNTEAFF. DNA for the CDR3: TGTGCCAGCAGCTTACTTTCAGGCGTGAACACTGAAGCTTTCTTT. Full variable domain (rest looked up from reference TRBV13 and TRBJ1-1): AAGVIQSPRHLIKEKRETATLKCYPIPRHDTVYWYQQGPGQDPQFLISFYEKMQSDKGSIPDRFSAQQFSDYHSELNMSSLELGDSALYFCASSLLSGVNTEAFFGQGTRLTVV.

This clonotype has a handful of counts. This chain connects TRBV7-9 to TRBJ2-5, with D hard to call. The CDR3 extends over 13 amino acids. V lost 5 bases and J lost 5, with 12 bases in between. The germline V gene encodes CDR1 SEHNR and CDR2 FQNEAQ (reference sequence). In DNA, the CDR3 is TGTGCCAGCAGCCCGATGCGCCAGGAGACCCAGTACTTC. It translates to CASSPMRQETQYF.

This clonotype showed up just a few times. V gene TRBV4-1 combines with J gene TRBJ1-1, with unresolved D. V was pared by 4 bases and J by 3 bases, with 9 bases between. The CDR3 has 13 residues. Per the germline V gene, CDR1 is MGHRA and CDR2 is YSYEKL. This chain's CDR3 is CASSRSEDTEAFF. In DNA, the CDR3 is TGCGCCAGCAGCCGGAGCGAGGACACTGAAGCTTTCTTT.